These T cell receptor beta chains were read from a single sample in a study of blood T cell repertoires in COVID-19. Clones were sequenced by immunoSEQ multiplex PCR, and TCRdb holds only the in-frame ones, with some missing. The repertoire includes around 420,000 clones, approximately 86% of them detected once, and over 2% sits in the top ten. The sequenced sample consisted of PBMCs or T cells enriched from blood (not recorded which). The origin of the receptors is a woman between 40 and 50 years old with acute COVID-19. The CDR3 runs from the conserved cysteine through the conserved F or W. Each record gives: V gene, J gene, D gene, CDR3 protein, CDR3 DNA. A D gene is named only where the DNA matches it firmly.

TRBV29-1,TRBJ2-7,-,CSVYRVRGEQYF,TGCAGCGTTTACAGGGTTAGAGGCGAGCAGTACTTC
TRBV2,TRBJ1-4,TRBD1,CASKVGTGGEKLFF,TGTGCCAGCAAGGTTGGGACAGGGGGCGAAAAACTGTTTTTT
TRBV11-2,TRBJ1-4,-,CASSLTGLPPEKLFF,TGTGCCAGCAGCTTAACCGGACTGCCGCCTGAAAAACTGTTTTTT
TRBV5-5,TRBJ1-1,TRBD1,CASSSDLQGARTEAFF,TGTGCCAGCAGCTCCGATTTACAGGGGGCGCGAACTGAAGCTTTCTTT
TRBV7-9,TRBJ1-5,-,CASRKSPGAPSNQPQHF,TGTGCCAGCAGGAAATCCCCAGGGGCTCCTAGCAATCAGCCCCAGCATTTT
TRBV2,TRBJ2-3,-,CASSESGFSGDTQYF,TGTGCCAGCAGTGAAAGTGGGTTTAGCGGAGATACGCAGTATTTT
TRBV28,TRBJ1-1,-,CASSPPTRLNTEAFF,TGTGCCAGCAGCCCCCCGACAAGACTGAACACTGAAGCTTTCTTT
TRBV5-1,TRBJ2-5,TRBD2,CASSLAGAEETQYF,TGCGCCAGCAGCTTAGCGGGGGCCGAAGAGACCCAGTACTTC
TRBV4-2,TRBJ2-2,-,CASSQEELAFRELFF,TGTGCCAGCAGCCAAGAGGAACTAGCTTTCAGGGAGCTGTTTTTT
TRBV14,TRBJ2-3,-,CASSQAPEDTDTQYF,TGTGCCAGCAGCCAGGCCCCAGAAGACACAGATACGCAGTATTTT
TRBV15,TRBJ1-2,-,CATSSRDTNYGYTF,TGTGCCACCAGCAGCCGGGACACCAACTATGGCTACACCTTC
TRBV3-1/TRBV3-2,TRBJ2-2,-,CASSPLGTGELFF,TGTGCCAGCAGCCCACTAGGCACCGGGGAGCTGTTTTTT
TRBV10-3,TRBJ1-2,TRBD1,CAISTGTGGNYGYTF,TGTGCCATCAGTACCGGGACAGGGGGAAACTATGGCTACACCTTC